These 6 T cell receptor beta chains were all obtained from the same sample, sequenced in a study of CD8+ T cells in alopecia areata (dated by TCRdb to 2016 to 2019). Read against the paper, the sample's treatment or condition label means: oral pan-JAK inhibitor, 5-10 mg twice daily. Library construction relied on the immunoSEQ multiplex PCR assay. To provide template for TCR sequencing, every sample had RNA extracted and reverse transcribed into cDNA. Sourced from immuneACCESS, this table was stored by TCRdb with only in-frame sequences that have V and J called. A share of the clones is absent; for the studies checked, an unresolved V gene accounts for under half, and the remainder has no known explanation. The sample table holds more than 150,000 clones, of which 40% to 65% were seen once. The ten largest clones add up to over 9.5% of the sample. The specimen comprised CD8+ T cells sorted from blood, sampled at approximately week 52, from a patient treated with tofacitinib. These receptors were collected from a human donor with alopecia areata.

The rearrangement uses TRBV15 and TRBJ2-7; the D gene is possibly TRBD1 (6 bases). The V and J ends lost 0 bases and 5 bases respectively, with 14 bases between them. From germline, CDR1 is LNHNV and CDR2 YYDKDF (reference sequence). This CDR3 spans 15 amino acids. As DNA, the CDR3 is TGTGCCACCAGCAGAGAATCAGGGGCCAGCAACGAGCAGTACTTC. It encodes CATSRESGASNEQYF. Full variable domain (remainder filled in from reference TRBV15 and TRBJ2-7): DAMVIQNPRYQVTQFGKPVTLSCSQTLNHNVMYWYQQKSSQAPKLLFHYYDKDFNNEADTPDNFQSRRPNTSFCFLDIRSPGLGDTAMYLCATSRESGASNEQYFGPGTRLTVT.

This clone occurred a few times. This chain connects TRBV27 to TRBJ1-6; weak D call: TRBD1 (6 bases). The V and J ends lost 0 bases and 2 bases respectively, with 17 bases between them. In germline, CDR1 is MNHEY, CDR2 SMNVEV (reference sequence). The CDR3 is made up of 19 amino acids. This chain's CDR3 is CASSLSPGHSVTYNSPLHF. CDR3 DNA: TGTGCCAGCAGTTTATCCCCGGGACATTCAGTTACCTATAATTCACCCCTCCACTTT.

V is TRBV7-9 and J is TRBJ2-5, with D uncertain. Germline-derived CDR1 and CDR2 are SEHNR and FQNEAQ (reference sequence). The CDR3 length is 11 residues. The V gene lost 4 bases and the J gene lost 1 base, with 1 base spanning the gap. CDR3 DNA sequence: TGTGCCAGCAGCTCCCAAGAGACCCAGTACTTC. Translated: CASSSQETQYF.

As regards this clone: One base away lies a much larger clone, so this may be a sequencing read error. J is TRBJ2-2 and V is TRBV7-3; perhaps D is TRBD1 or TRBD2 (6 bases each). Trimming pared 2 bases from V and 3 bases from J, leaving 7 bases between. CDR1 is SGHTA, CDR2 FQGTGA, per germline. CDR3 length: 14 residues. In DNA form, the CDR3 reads TGTGCCAGCAGCTTAGGGGGGCACACCGGGGAGCTGTTTTTT. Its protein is CASSLGGHTGELFF.

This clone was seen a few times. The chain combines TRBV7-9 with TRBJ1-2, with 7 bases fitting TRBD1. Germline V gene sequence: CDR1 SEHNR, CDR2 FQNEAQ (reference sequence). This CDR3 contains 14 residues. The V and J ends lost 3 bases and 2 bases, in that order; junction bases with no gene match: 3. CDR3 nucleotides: TGTGCCAGCAGCTTCCTGACAGGGAACTATGGCTACACCTTC. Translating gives CASSFLTGNYGYTF. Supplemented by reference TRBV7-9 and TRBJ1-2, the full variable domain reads DTGVSQNPRHKITKRGQNVTFRCDPISEHNRLYWYRQTLGQGPEFLTYFQNEAQLEKSRLLSDRFSAERPKGSFSTLEIQRTEQGDSAMYLCASSFLTGNYGYTFGSGTRLTVV.

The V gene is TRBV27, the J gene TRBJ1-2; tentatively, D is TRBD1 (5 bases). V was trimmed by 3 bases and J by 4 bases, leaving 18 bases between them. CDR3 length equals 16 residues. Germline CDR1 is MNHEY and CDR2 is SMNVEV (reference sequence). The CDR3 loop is CASSLRVFGGSYGYTF. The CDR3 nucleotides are TGTGCCAGCAGTTTGCGGGTGTTTGGGGGATCCTATGGCTACACCTTC.